Listed below are T cell receptor beta chains from one sample, sequenced in a study of blood T cell repertoires in COVID-19. TCRdb's table, derived via immunoSEQ multiplex PCR, lists solely in-frame clones and lacks some. The data show more than 70,000 clones, with around 75% seen just once and approximately 22% held by the top ten. Sequenced input: peripheral blood. Every receptor here comes from a human donor in a cohort sampled during active COVID-19. The CDR3 runs from the conserved cysteine through the conserved F or W. Each record gives: D gene, V gene, J gene, clone size, CDR3 DNA, CDR3 protein. D genes are given only for firm matches. Some rows mark clone size as missing; the rest say once, few, many or name a class of expanded clone.

>TRBD1|TRBV28|TRBJ2-1|NA
TGTGCCAGCACCGACTCGGACAGGGATAAGCAGTTCTTC
CASTDSDRDKQFF
>TRBD1|TRBV7-8|TRBJ1-1|NA
TGTGCCAGCAGCCCCCGGACAGGGAGGGCGAACACTGAAGCTTTCTTT
CASSPRTGRANTEAFF
>NA|TRBV7-6|TRBJ2-5|NA
TGTGCCAGCAGCTCTATAGGGTCGGGAAAAGAGACCCAGTACTTC
CASSSIGSGKETQYF
>NA|TRBV7-9|TRBJ2-2|NA
TGTGCCAGCAGCGTCCTTGACAGCCACACCGGGGAGCTGTTTTTT
CASSVLDSHTGELFF
>NA|TRBV5-6|TRBJ2-7|NA
TGTGCCAGCACCCCCAGGGCGGGGAGGTTCCACGAGCAGTACTTC
CASTPRAGRFHEQYF
>NA|TRBV6-1|TRBJ2-1|NA
TGTGCCAGCAGTGAAACAGGGCTGAGGAGGCAGTTCTTC
CASSETGLRRQFF
>TRBD1|TRBV9|TRBJ1-4|few
TGTGCCAGCAGCGCCGGACCGGGACAGGGGACTGAAAAACTGTTTTTT
CASSAGPGQGTEKLFF
>NA|TRBV21-1|TRBJ2-1|NA
TGTGCCAGCAGCGTCGAGAGGGGGAGTTCCTACAATGAGCAGTTCTTC
CASSVERGSSYNEQFF
>TRBD2|TRBV7-9|TRBJ2-3|NA
TGTGCCAGCAGCTCCTGGGGGACTAGCGGGTTGAGCACAGATACGCAGTATTTT
CASSSWGTSGLSTDTQYF
>NA|TRBV19|TRBJ1-1|NA
TGTGCCAGTAGTAGTTGGGGAGAAAACACTGAAGCTTTCTTT
CASSSWGENTEAFF
>NA|TRBV2|TRBJ1-1|many
TGTGCCAGCAGTATGACACCGAACACTGAAGCTTTCTTT
CASSMTPNTEAFF
>TRBD1|TRBV3-1/TRBV3-2|TRBJ1-3|NA
TGTGCCAGCAGCCAAGATGAAGGGGGCTGGGGAAACACCATATATTTT
CASSQDEGGWGNTIYF
>NA|TRBV25-1|TRBJ1-5|NA
TGTGCCAGCAGTGAATTCGAGGATCAGCCCCAGCATTTT
CASSEFEDQPQHF
>TRBD1|TRBV7-8|TRBJ2-3|NA
TGTGCCAGCAGCTTAGCTGTTACAGGGGCTGGCACAGATACGCAGTATTTT
CASSLAVTGAGTDTQYF
>NA|TRBV28|TRBJ2-7|NA
TGTGCCAGCAGTTGGGCCAGGGATTTCTCCTACGAGCAGTACTTC
CASSWARDFSYEQYF
>NA|TRBV28|TRBJ1-1|NA
TGTGCCAGCAGTTCACAGGGAAGATACACTGAAGCTTTCTTT
CASSSQGRYTEAFF
>TRBD1|TRBV15|TRBJ2-5|NA
TGTGCCACCAGCAGTTTGGACAGGGAAGAGACCCAGTACTTC
CATSSLDREETQYF
>TRBD2|TRBV5-4|TRBJ2-2|NA
TGTGCCAGCACTAGCGGATCGAACTCCGGGGAGCTGTTTTTT
CASTSGSNSGELFF
>NA|TRBV6-2/TRBV6-3|TRBJ2-5|NA
TGTGCCAGCAGTTACGGAGGGGGCGAAGAGACCCAGTACTTC
CASSYGGGEETQYF
>TRBD1|TRBV7-9|TRBJ2-5|NA
TGTGCCAGCAGCTTACCGGACAGGTTGGAAGAGACCCAGTACTTC
CASSLPDRLEETQYF
>TRBD1|TRBV7-9|TRBJ1-3|NA
TGTGCCAGCAGCTTAGGGGGTTCGGGACAGCGCTCTGGAAACACCATATATTTT
CASSLGGSGQRSGNTIYF
>NA|TRBV6-1|TRBJ2-1|NA
TGTGCCAGCAGTGAATCCCCCAGCGGGCACAATGAGCAGTTCTTC
CASSESPSGHNEQFF
>NA|TRBV27|TRBJ1-4|NA
TGTGCCAGCAGTTTTCGGGGATCGGGTGAAAAACTGTTTTTT
CASSFRGSGEKLFF
>TRBD1|TRBV10-3|TRBJ2-7|NA
TGTGCCATCAGCCAACAGGGGCTCCACTACGAGCAGTACTTC
CAISQQGLHYEQYF
>TRBD2|TRBV6-5|TRBJ2-3|NA
TGTGCCAGCAGGGGACTAGCGGGAGCATTAGATACGCAGTATTTT
CASRGLAGALDTQYF
>TRBD2|TRBV28|TRBJ2-7|NA
TGTGCCATCCGGACTAGCGCGACCTACGAGCAGTACTTC
CAIRTSATYEQYF
>TRBD1|TRBV7-9|TRBJ1-1|NA
TGTGCCAGCAGCCTGACAGGGTTTGGTGAAGCTTTCTTT
CASSLTGFGEAFF
>NA|TRBV6-1|TRBJ2-7|NA
TGTGCCAGCAGCGAAGGCACCCTAAGAAACGAGCAGTACTTC
CASSEGTLRNEQYF
>NA|TRBV6-5|TRBJ1-4|NA
TGTGCCAGCAGTTACACAGCAGGGCCTAATGAAAAACTGTTTTTT
CASSYTAGPNEKLFF